Reported below is one TCR beta chain. The sample originates from a study of shared clonotypes between healthy human individuals. V gave up 6 bases and J gave up 8 bases; unmatched junction bases: 6. The CDR3 covers 15 residues. CDR1 is KGHSH, CDR2 LQKENI, per germline. The assay ran at deep level. TCRdb keeps only in-frame clones here, not all; method: immunoSEQ multiplex PCR. The sample comprises fewer than 600,000 clones, about four fifths of which are singletons, and about 13% rests with the top ten. The rearrangement joins TRBV18 to TRBJ1-6, with TRBD1 matching 11 bases. The receptor was isolated from a woman in her forties in good health. Some clones in this sample may be carry-over from other donors' samples. The sample comprised PBMCs. Here the CDR3 DNA reads TGTGCCAGCTCGCCTCCGGGACAGGGGGATTCACCCCTCCACTTT. Residues: CASSPPGQGDSPLHF.